A selection of T cell receptor beta chains follows, all from one sample in a study of T cell repertoires and Cas9 in healthy adults. TCRdb keeps only in-frame clones here, not all; method: immunoSEQ multiplex PCR. The table lists more than 20,000 clones, around 90% of them singletons, with about 0.76% in the top ten. Sequencing was done on a sample of CD4+ effector T cells (CD127+, CD25-, CD137-, CD154-) from PBMCs; culture status not recorded. The receptor source for this set is a human donor in good health. Each CDR3 is given with its conserved first and last residue. A D gene is named only where the DNA matches it firmly. Where a row states a size, it is once, few, many or the class of an expanded clone; other rows omit it.

clone_size: -; v_call: TRBV6-6; j_call: TRBJ2-2; d_call: TRBD2; cdr3_aa: CASCGTTNTGELFF; cdr3_nt: TGTGCCAGCTGTGGGACTACGAACACCGGGGAGCTGTTTTTT
clone_size: -; v_call: TRBV10-3; j_call: TRBJ1-2; d_call: TRBD1; cdr3_aa: CAITPGGQDYGYTF; cdr3_nt: TGTGCCATCACGCCGGGGGGACAGGACTATGGCTACACCTTC
clone_size: -; v_call: TRBV18; j_call: TRBJ2-7; d_call: -; cdr3_aa: CASSPGTTYEQYF; cdr3_nt: TGTGCCAGCTCACCCGGGACCACCTACGAGCAGTACTTC
clone_size: -; v_call: TRBV6-1; j_call: TRBJ1-6; d_call: -; cdr3_aa: CASSESPGDSPLHF; cdr3_nt: TGTGCCAGCAGTGAATCGCCAGGGGATTCACCCCTCCACTTT
clone_size: -; v_call: TRBV7-3; j_call: TRBJ2-1; d_call: -; cdr3_aa: CASSSPEGEQFF; cdr3_nt: TGTGCCAGCAGCAGCCCCGAGGGTGAGCAGTTCTTC
clone_size: once; v_call: TRBV2; j_call: TRBJ1-2; d_call: -; cdr3_aa: CASSLQGYGYTF; cdr3_nt: TGTGCCAGCAGTCTACAGGGCTATGGCTACACCTTC
clone_size: -; v_call: TRBV6-1; j_call: TRBJ1-2; d_call: -; cdr3_aa: CASAERGNYGYTF; cdr3_nt: TGTGCCAGCGCCGAAAGAGGGAACTATGGCTACACCTTC
clone_size: -; v_call: TRBV6-5; j_call: TRBJ1-1; d_call: -; cdr3_aa: CASSPRGAAIGAFF; cdr3_nt: TGTGCCAGCAGCCCGCGTGGCGCGGCGATCGGAGCTTTCTTT
clone_size: few; v_call: TRBV10-3; j_call: TRBJ1-1; d_call: TRBD1; cdr3_aa: CASTRGLGTEAFF; cdr3_nt: TGTGCCAGCACCAGGGGGCTGGGCACTGAAGCTTTCTTT
clone_size: -; v_call: TRBV28; j_call: TRBJ1-2; d_call: -; cdr3_aa: CASSQPTEFFNGYTF; cdr3_nt: TGTGCCAGCAGCCAACCGACAGAGTTTTTTAATGGCTACACCTTC
clone_size: -; v_call: TRBV5-4; j_call: TRBJ1-3; d_call: -; cdr3_aa: CASSPNSGNTIYF; cdr3_nt: TGTGCCAGCAGCCCTAACTCTGGAAACACCATATATTTT
clone_size: -; v_call: TRBV19; j_call: TRBJ1-6; d_call: TRBD1; cdr3_aa: CASSTRQGSYNSPLHF; cdr3_nt: TGTGCCAGTAGTACTCGACAGGGGTCCTATAATTCACCCCTCCACTTT
clone_size: -; v_call: TRBV7-6; j_call: TRBJ1-3; d_call: -; cdr3_aa: CASSLGRGPSISGNTIYF; cdr3_nt: TGTGCCAGCAGCTTAGGTCGCGGGCCCTCGATCTCTGGAAACACCATATATTTT
clone_size: -; v_call: TRBV28; j_call: TRBJ1-5; d_call: TRBD1; cdr3_aa: CASTTGRRGRIQPQHF; cdr3_nt: TGTGCCAGCACGACAGGTCGGAGGGGGCGCATTCAGCCCCAGCATTTT
clone_size: -; v_call: TRBV7-8; j_call: TRBJ2-2; d_call: TRBD1; cdr3_aa: CASSLTRDRPLGGELFF; cdr3_nt: TGTGCCAGCAGCTTGACACGGGACAGGCCATTAGGCGGGGAGCTGTTTTTT
clone_size: -; v_call: TRBV5-1; j_call: TRBJ2-1; d_call: TRBD2; cdr3_aa: CASSLASSGRYNEQFF; cdr3_nt: TGCGCCAGCAGTCTCGCTTCTAGCGGGAGATACAATGAGCAGTTCTTC
clone_size: -; v_call: TRBV4-1; j_call: TRBJ2-3; d_call: -; cdr3_aa: CASSPYARGQGGDTQYF; cdr3_nt: TGCGCCAGCAGCCCTTATGCACGGGGCCAAGGGGGAGATACGCAGTATTTT
clone_size: few; v_call: TRBV4-1; j_call: TRBJ2-7; d_call: TRBD2; cdr3_aa: CASSQLGLAGDEQYF; cdr3_nt: TGCGCCAGCAGCCAGCTAGGACTAGCGGGGGACGAGCAGTACTTC
clone_size: -; v_call: TRBV4-3; j_call: TRBJ1-2; d_call: -; cdr3_aa: CASSQGEGREDGYTF; cdr3_nt: TGCGCCAGCAGCCAAGGCGAGGGACGAGAGGATGGCTACACCTTC
clone_size: -; v_call: TRBV7-9; j_call: TRBJ1-6; d_call: -; cdr3_aa: CASSLAFLGSSPLHF; cdr3_nt: TGTGCCAGCAGCTTAGCTTTTTTGGGATCTTCACCCCTCCACTTT
clone_size: -; v_call: TRBV11-3; j_call: TRBJ1-1; d_call: -; cdr3_aa: CASSSSGASEAFF; cdr3_nt: TGTGCCAGCAGCTCCAGCGGGGCCAGTGAAGCTTTCTTT
clone_size: -; v_call: TRBV14; j_call: TRBJ2-5; d_call: -; cdr3_aa: CASSQGPRKETQYF; cdr3_nt: TGTGCCAGCAGCCAAGGCCCGAGAAAAGAGACCCAGTACTTC
clone_size: -; v_call: TRBV5-1; j_call: TRBJ2-5; d_call: TRBD1; cdr3_aa: CASSLTGGAQETQYF; cdr3_nt: TGCGCCAGCAGCCTGACAGGGGGGGCCCAAGAGACCCAGTACTTC
clone_size: -; v_call: TRBV2; j_call: TRBJ1-5; d_call: -; cdr3_aa: CASSDTDGFNQPQHF; cdr3_nt: TGTGCCAGCAGCGACACAGACGGGTTCAATCAGCCCCAGCATTTT
clone_size: -; v_call: TRBV5-8; j_call: TRBJ1-1; d_call: -; cdr3_aa: CASSLRGLNTEAFF; cdr3_nt: TGTGCCAGCAGCTTGAGAGGATTGAACACTGAAGCTTTCTTT
clone_size: -; v_call: TRBV4-2; j_call: TRBJ1-1; d_call: -; cdr3_aa: CASSPEPGSSYEAFF; cdr3_nt: TGTGCCAGCAGCCCCGAGCCAGGGAGCTCGTATGAAGCTTTCTTT
clone_size: -; v_call: TRBV7-2; j_call: TRBJ1-2; d_call: TRBD1; cdr3_aa: CASSLSQGALGYGYTF; cdr3_nt: TGTGCCAGCAGCTTATCCCAGGGGGCGCTCGGCTATGGCTACACCTTC